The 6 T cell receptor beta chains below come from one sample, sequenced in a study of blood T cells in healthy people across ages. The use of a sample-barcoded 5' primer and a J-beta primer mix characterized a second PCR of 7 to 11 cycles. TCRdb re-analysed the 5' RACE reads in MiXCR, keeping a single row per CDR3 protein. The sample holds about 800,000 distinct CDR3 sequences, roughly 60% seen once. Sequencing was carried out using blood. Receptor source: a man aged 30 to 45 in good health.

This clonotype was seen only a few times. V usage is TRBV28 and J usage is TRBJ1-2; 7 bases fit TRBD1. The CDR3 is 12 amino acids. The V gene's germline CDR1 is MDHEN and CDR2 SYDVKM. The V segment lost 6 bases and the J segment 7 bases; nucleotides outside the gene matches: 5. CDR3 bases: TGTGCCAGCAGCACAGGGGAGCGTGGCTACACCTTC. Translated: CASSTGERGYTF.

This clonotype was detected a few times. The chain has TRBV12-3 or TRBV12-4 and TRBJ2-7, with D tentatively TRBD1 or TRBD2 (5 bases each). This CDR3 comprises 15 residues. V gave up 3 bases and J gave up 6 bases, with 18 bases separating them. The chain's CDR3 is CASSFSGPLLAEQYF. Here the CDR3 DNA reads TGTGCCAGCAGTTTTTCGGGGCCCCTTCTAGCCGAGCAGTACTTC.

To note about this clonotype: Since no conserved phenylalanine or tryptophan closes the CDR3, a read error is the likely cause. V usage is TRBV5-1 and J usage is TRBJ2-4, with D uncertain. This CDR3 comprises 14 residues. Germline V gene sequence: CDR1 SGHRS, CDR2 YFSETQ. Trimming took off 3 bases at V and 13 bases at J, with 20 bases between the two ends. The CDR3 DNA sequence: TGCGCCAGCAGCTCAACGACTGGAGAGGAAGTGCAGTACTAC. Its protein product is CASSSTTGEEVQYY.

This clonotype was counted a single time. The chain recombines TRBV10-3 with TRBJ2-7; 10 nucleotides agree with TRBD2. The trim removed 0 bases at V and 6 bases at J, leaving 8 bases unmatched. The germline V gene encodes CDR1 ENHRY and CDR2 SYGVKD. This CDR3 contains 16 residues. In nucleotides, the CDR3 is TGTGCCATCAGTGAGTCTCCTAGCGGGAGTCTCGCCGAGCAGTACTTC. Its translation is CAISESPSGSLAEQYF.

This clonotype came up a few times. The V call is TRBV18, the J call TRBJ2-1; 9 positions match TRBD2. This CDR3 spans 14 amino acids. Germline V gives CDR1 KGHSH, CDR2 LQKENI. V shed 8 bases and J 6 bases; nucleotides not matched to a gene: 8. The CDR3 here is CASQLAGVGNEQFF. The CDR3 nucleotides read TGTGCCAGCCAATTAGCGGGAGTGGGCAATGAGCAGTTCTTC.

DNA of the CDR3: TGTGCCACCAGCAGAGTAGGGGAAGAGACCCAGTACTTC. Its protein is CATSRVGEETQYF. The rearrangement links TRBV15 to TRBJ2-5, with a weak D call TRBD1 (5 bases). The CDR3 contains 13 residues. From germline, CDR1 is LNHNV and CDR2 YYDKDF (reference sequence). V was cut by 1 base and J by 3 bases, with 6 bases left in between.